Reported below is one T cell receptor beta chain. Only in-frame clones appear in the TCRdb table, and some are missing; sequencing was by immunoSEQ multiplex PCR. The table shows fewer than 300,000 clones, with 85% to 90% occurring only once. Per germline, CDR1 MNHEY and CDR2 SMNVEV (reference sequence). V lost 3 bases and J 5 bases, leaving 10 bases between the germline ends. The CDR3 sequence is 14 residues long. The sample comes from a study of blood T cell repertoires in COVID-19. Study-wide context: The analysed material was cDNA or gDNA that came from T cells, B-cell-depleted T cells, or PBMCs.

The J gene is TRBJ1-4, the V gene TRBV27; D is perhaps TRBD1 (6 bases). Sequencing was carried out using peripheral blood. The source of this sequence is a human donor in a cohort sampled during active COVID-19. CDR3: CASSLDRVNEKLFF. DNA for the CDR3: TGTGCCAGCAGTTTGGACAGAGTCAATGAAAAACTGTTTTTT. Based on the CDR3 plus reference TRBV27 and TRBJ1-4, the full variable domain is EAQVTQNPRYLITVTGKKLTVTCSQNMNHEYMSWYRQDPGLGLRQIYYSMNVEVTDKGDVPEGYKVSRKEKRNFPLILESPSPNQTSLYFCASSLDRVNEKLFFGSGTQLSVL.